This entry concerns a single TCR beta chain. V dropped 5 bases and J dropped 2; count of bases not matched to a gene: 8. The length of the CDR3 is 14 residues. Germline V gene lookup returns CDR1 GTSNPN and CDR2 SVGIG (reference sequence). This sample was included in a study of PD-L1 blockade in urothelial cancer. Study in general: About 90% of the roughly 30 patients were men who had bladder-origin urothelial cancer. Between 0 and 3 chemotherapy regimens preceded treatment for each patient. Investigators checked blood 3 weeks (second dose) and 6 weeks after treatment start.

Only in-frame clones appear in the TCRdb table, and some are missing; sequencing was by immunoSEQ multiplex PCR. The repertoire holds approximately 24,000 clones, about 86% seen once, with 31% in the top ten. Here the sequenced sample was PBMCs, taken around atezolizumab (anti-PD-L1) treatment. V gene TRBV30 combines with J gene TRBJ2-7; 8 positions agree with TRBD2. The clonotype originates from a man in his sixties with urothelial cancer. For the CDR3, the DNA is TGTGCCTGGCGGGAGGGCCTTGCCACCTACGAGCAGTACTTC. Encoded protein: CAWREGLATYEQYF.